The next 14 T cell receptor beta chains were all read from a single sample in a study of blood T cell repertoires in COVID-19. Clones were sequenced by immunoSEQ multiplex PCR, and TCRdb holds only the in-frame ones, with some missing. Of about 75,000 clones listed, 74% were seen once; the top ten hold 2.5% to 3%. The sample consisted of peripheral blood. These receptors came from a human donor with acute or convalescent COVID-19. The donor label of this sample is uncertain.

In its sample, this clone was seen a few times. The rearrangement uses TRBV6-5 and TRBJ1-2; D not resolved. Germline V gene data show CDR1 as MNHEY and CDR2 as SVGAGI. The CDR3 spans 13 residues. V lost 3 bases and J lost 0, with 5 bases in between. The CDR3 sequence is CASSYSANYGYTF. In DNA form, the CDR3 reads TGTGCCAGCAGTTATTCAGCTAACTATGGCTACACCTTC.

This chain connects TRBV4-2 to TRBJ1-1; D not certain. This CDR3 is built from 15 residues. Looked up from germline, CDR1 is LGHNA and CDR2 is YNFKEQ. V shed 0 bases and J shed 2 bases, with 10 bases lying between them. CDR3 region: CASSQDLGGNTEAFF. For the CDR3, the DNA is TGTGCCAGCAGCCAAGATCTTGGAGGAAACACTGAAGCTTTCTTT.

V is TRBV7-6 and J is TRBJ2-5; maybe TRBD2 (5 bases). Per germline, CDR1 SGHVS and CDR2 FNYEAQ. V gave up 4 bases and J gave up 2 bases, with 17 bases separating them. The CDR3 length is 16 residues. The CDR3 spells CASSSRLGSGQETQYF. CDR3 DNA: TGTGCCAGCAGCTCCCGCCTGGGGAGCGGACAAGAGACCCAGTACTTC.

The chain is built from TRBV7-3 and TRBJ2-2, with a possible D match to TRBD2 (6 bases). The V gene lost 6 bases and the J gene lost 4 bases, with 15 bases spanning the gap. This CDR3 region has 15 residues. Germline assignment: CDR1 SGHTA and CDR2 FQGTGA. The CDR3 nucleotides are TGTGCCAGCAGTTTTAGCGGTGCGTCCACCGGGGAGCTGTTTTTT. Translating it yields CASSFSGASTGELFF.

CDR3 sequence reads: CASSPRGVGLFF. For the CDR3, the DNA is TGTGCCAGCAGTCCCCGGGGAGTAGGGCTGTTTTTT. The chain uses TRBV6-5 and TRBJ1-4; D gene uncertain. V dropped 5 bases and J dropped 14 bases, with 15 bases sitting between them. Looked up from germline, CDR1 is MNHEY and CDR2 is SVGAGI. This CDR3 is built from 12 residues.

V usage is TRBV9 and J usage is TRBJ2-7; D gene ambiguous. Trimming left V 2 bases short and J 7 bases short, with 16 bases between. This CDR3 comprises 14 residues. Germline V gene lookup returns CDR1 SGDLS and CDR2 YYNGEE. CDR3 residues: CASSVSPAGVEQYF. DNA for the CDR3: TGTGCCAGCAGCGTGTCCCCGGCAGGTGTGGAGCAGTACTTC.

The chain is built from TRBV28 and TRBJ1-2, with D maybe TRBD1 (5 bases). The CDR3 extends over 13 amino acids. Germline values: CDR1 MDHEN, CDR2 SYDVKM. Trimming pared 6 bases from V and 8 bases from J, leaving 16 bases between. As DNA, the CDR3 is TGTGCCAGCAGCCAAGGAATAACAGGCGGCTACACCTTC. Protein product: CASSQGITGGYTF.

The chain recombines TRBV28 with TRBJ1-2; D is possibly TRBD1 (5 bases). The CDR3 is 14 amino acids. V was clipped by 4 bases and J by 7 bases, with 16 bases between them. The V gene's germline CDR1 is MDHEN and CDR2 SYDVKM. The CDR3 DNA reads TGTGCCAGCAGTTCAGTAGGGGAAAAGGTTGGCTACACCTTC. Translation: CASSSVGEKVGYTF.

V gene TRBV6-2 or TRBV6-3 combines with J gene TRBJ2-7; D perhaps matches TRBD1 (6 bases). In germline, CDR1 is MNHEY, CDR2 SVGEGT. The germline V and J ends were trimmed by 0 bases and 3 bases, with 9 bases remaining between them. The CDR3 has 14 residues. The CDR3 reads CASSYSFRGYEQYF. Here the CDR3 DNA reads TGTGCCAGCAGTTACTCGTTCAGGGGCTACGAGCAGTACTTC.

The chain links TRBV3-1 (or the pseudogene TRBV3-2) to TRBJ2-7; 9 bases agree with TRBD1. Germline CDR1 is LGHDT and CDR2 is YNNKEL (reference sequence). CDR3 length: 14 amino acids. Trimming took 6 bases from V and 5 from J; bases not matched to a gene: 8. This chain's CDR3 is CASRAIGTGHEQYF. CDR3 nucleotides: TGTGCCAGCAGAGCCATCGGGACAGGGCACGAGCAGTACTTC.

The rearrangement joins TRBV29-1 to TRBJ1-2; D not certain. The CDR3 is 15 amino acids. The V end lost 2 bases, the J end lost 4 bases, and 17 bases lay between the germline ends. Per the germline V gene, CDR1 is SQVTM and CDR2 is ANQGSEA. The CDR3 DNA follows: TGCAGCGTTGAAACGGGAGGAACTACTCTCTATGGCTACACCTTC. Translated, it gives CSVETGGTTLYGYTF.

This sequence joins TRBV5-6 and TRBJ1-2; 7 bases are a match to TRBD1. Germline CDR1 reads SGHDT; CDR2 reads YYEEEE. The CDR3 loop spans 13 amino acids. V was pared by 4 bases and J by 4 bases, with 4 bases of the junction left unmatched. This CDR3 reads CASSAGQTYGYTF. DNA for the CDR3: TGTGCCAGCAGCGCGGGACAGACCTATGGCTACACCTTC.

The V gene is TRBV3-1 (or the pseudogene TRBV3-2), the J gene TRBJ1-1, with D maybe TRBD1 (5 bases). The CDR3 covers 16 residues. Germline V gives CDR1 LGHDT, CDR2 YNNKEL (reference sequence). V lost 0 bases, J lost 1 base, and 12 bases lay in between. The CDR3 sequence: CASSQEFGHRNTEAFF. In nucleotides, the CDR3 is TGTGCCAGCAGCCAAGAGTTTGGACACCGGAACACTGAAGCTTTCTTT.

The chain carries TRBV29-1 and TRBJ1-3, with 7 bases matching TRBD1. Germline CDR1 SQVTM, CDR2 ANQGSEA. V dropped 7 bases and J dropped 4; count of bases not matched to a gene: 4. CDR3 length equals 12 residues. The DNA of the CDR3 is TGCAGCGGCCTGACAGGGGGAAACACCATATATTTT. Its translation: CSGLTGGNTIYF.